This T cell receptor beta chain is drawn from a study of blood T cell repertoires in COVID-19. Background on the study: Sites in the United States, Italy and Spain provided acute and convalescent COVID-19 samples. From T cells, B-cell-depleted T cells, or PBMCs came the material, which was cDNA or gDNA.

Study processing details: Estimation of nucleated cell counts relied on the amplification of reference gene primers. The method was immunoSEQ multiplex PCR; TCRdb's version includes in-frame clones alone and lacks a portion of them. The V and J calls and clone size were taken over from that table, and D and trimming were inferred from the DNA. The repertoire includes 60,000 to 70,000 clones, 80% to 90% of them detected once, and around 1.4% sits in the top ten. J lost 2 bases, V lost 4 bases, and 16 bases had no gene match. The CDR3 extends over 18 amino acids. CDR1 LNHDA and CDR2 SQIVND come from the germline V gene (reference sequence).

The chain links TRBV19 to TRBJ1-1; TRBD1 matches 7 bases. The material sequenced was peripheral blood. The sequence derives from a woman in her fifties or sixties with acute or convalescent COVID-19. The CDR3 spells CASSTYYGTDFDNTEAFF. CDR3 in DNA: TGTGCCAGTAGTACCTATTACGGGACAGATTTTGACAACACTGAAGCTTTCTTT.